This entry lists 15 T cell receptor beta chains sequenced from one sample in a study of read filtering for tumor transcriptome and immune sequencing. This library used roughly 0.4 ug RNA and molecular barcoded adaptors spanning alpha/delta and beta/gamma chains. Each CDR3 protein gets one entry after TCRdb re-called the reads with MiXCR. The repertoire holds about 90,000 distinct CDR3 sequences, roughly an eighth seen once, with about 15% in the top ten. The sample consisted of a population of CD138-negative cells sorted from bone marrow. The receptors come from a donor at least 40 years old with multiple myeloma.

A remark on this clonotype: A much larger clone differs from this one at a single base, so this may be a read error. V is TRBV7-3 and J is TRBJ2-5; maybe TRBD1 (5 bases). CDR1 and CDR2 (germline): SGHTA, FQGTGA. The V end lost 0 bases, the J end lost 3 bases, and 5 bases lay between the germline ends. The CDR3 sequence is 13 residues long. The CDR3 DNA is TGTGCCAGCAGCTTAACCAGGGAAGAGACCCAGTACTTC. Its translation is CASSLTREETQYF.

This clonotype was detected only a few times. CDR3 coding DNA: TGTGCCAGCAGCTCGTATACCTCTGGAATAAGGGTGGGGATCCAGTACTTC. Protein: CASSSYTSGIRVGIQYF. The V gene is TRBV7-8, the J gene TRBJ2-5; D is undetermined. The length of the CDR3 is 17 residues. The V end lost 4 bases, the J end lost 10 bases, and 28 bases lay between the germline ends. Germline V gene sequence: CDR1 SGHVS, CDR2 FQNEAQ.

This clonotype was seen repeatedly, ten times or more. The rearrangement joins TRBV7-3 to TRBJ2-2; TRBD2 matches at 7 bases. The CDR3 contains 18 residues. V lost 4 bases and J lost 2; bases outside the gene matches: 13. The V gene's germline CDR1 is SGHTA and CDR2 FQGTGA. The CDR3 here is CASSSSLLATLNTGELFF. DNA for the CDR3: TGTGCCAGCAGCTCCTCCCTACTAGCGACTCTTAACACCGGGGAGCTGTTTTTT.

This clonotype was observed at least ten times. The chain is built from TRBV5-4 and TRBJ2-7, with 8 nucleotides matching TRBD2. The germline CDR1 and CDR2 sequences are SGHNT and YYREEE (reference sequence). V lost 4 bases, J lost 0 bases, and 9 bases stayed unmatched. The CDR3 runs 16 residues. CDR3 region: CASSPGERGSSYEQYF. The CDR3 DNA sequence: TGTGCCAGCAGCCCTGGGGAGCGGGGGAGCTCCTACGAGCAGTACTTC.

This clonotype was seen repeatedly, ten times or more. This chain joins TRBV20-1 and TRBJ2-1, with D maybe TRBD2 (5 bases). CDR3 length equals 13 residues. V gave up 0 bases and J gave up 5 bases, with 8 bases separating them. Germline V CDR1 and CDR2: DFQATT, SNEGSKA (reference sequence). CDR3 loop: CSARDPTNNEQFF. The CDR3 DNA reads TGCAGTGCTAGAGATCCGACTAACAATGAGCAGTTCTTC.

As regards this clonotype: Only one base separates this from a far larger clonotype, so it likely reflects a read error. This chain joins TRBV12-3 or TRBV12-4 and TRBJ1-5; no reliable D call. The CDR3 has 15 residues. The CDR3 DNA follows: TGTGCCACCAGTTTAACCCCGGATAGCAATCAGCCCCAGCATTTT. It codes for CATSLTPDSNQPQHF.

This clonotype was recorded a few times. A read error may explain this, as a much larger clone is one base away. This chain joins TRBV7-9 and TRBJ2-1, with a weak D call TRBD2 (5 bases). CDR1 and CDR2 from the germline V gene are SEHNR and FQNEAQ (reference sequence). The CDR3 runs to 15 residues. The CDR3 protein is CASSLATSSYNGQFF. The CDR3 DNA sequence: TGTGCCAGCAGTTTAGCGACTTCCTCCTACAATGGGCAGTTCTTC.

The CDR3 DNA reads as TGTGCCAGCAGGACAGCCGGGACTTACGAGCAGTACTTC. It specifies CASRTAGTYEQYF. The V call is TRBV28, the J call TRBJ2-7; possibly TRBD2 for D (6 bases). Trimming left V 6 bases short and J 4 bases short, with 13 bases between. The CDR3 consists of 13 residues. CDR1 is MDHEN and CDR2 is SYDVKM in the germline V gene.

This clonotype has a count of ten or more. CDR3 sequence (DNA): TGCAGTGCCCGAACTTCCTTCTCCTACAATGAGCAGTTCTTC. Translating gives CSARTSFSYNEQFF. The chain is built from TRBV20-1 and TRBJ2-1; D gene ambiguous. The CDR3 is 14 amino acids. CDR1 and CDR2 from the germline V gene are DFQATT and SNEGSKA (reference sequence). V lost 6 bases, J lost 0 bases, and 12 bases lay in between.

Many counts were recorded for this clonotype. V and J are TRBV3-1 and TRBJ1-1; D not resolved. With 4 bases removed from V and 7 bases from J, the gap between germline ends came to 13 bases. This CDR3 has 13 amino acids. Germline loops: CDR1 LGHDT, CDR2 YNNKEL (reference sequence). The CDR3 DNA reads as TGTGCCAGCAGCCCACCGGCAGGTCTTGAAGCTTTCTTT. Amino acid sequence: CASSPPAGLEAFF.

This clonotype was detected many times. The rearrangement links TRBV4-2 to TRBJ2-5; D unresolved. CDR1 and CDR2 from the germline V gene are LGHNA and YNFKEQ. With 1 base removed from V and 4 bases from J, the gap between germline ends came to 13 bases. This CDR3 has 15 residues. This CDR3 reads CASSQGGQPGETQYF. The DNA of the CDR3 is TGTGCCAGCAGCCAAGGAGGCCAGCCTGGAGAGACCCAGTACTTC.

This rearrangement joins TRBV7-2 to TRBJ2-7; 13 bases map to TRBD2. The CDR3 is 16 residues long. Trimming at V came to 5 bases and at J to 6 bases, leaving 10 bases not matched to a gene. Germline loops: CDR1 SGHTA, CDR2 FQGNSA. The CDR3 is CASSPSRGLAGREQYF. CDR3 DNA: TGTGCCAGCAGCCCTAGTCGGGGACTAGCGGGACGCGAGCAGTACTTC.

This clonotype turned up a few times. The chain carries TRBV30 and TRBJ2-3, with D unclear. Germline V gene sequence: CDR1 GTSNPN, CDR2 SVGIG (reference sequence). This CDR3 has 14 amino acids. With 0 bases removed from V and 3 bases from J, the gap between germline ends came to 10 bases. The CDR3 loop reads CAWSVQSRTDTQYF. The CDR3 DNA follows: TGTGCCTGGAGTGTACAAAGTAGGACAGATACGCAGTATTTT.

Ten or more counts support this clonotype. The chain employs TRBV29-1 and TRBJ2-7; TRBD2 matches at 7 bases. Germline values: CDR1 SQVTM, CDR2 ANQGSEA. This CDR3 spans 13 amino acids. V lost 3 bases and J lost 2; bases outside the gene matches: 4. CDR3: CSVEPSGAYEQYF. CDR3 DNA sequence: TGCAGCGTTGAGCCTAGCGGCGCCTACGAGCAGTACTTC.

As to this clonotype: A much larger clonotype is one base distant, so this may be a read error. The chain joins TRBV19 to TRBJ2-1; 7 bases fit TRBD1. The CDR3 contains 12 residues. Looked up from germline, CDR1 is LNHDA and CDR2 is SQIVND (reference sequence). In DNA, the CDR3 is TGTGCCAGTTCGGACAGGTCGAATGAGCAGTCCTTC. It is translated as CASSDRSNEQSF.